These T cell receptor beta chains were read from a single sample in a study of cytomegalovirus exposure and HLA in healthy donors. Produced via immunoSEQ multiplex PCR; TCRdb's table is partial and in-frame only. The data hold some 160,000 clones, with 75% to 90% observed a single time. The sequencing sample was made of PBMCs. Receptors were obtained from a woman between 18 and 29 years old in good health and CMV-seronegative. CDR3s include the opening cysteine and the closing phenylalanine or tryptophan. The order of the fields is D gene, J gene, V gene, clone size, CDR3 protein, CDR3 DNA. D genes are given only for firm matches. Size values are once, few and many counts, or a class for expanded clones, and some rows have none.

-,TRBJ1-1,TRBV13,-,CASSRNRAVNTEAFF,TGTGCCAGCAGTAGGAACAGGGCCGTGAACACTGAAGCTTTCTTT
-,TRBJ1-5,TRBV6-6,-,CATAGAYQPQHF,TGTGCCACGGCGGGGGCCTATCAGCCCCAGCATTTT
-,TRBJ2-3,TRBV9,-,CASSVGPGESTDTQYF,TGTGCCAGCAGCGTAGGGCCCGGGGAGTCCACAGATACGCAGTATTTT
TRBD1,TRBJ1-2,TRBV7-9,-,CASNRGQGAYGYTF,TGTGCCAGCAACCGCGGACAGGGTGCCTATGGCTACACCTTC
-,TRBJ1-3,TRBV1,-,CTSSHYQGTERSGNTIYF,TGCACCAGCAGCCACTACCAGGGGACGGAACGCTCTGGAAACACCATATATTTT
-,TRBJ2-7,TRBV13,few,CASSRPGLLLPSF,TGTGCCAGCAGCCGACCGGGACTCCTTCTACCCTCCTTC
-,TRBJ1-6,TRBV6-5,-,CASSGGKNSPLHF,TGTGCCAGCAGTGGAGGGAAGAATTCACCCCTCCACTTT
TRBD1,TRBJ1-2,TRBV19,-,CASSDRGYGYTF,TGTGCCAGTAGCGACAGGGGCTATGGCTACACCTTC
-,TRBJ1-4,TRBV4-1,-,CASSQTAFNEKLFF,TGCGCCAGCAGCCAAACAGCTTTCAATGAAAAACTGTTTTTT
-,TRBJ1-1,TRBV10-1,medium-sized,CASSESKTGPTEAFF,TGCGCCAGCAGTGAGTCGAAGACGGGTCCCACTGAAGCTTTCTTT
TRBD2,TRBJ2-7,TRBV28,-,CASSQTSGAYYEQYF,TGTGCCAGCAGTCAAACTAGCGGGGCATACTACGAGCAGTACTTC
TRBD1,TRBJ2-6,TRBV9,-,CASSDRTGRRISGANVLTF,TGTGCCAGCAGCGATAGGACAGGCCGCCGCATCTCTGGGGCCAACGTCCTGACTTTC
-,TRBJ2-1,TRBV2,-,CASSAVREQFF,TGTGCCAGCAGTGCGGTGCGTGAGCAGTTCTTC
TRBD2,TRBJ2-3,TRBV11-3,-,CASSLTSAADTQYF,TGTGCCAGCAGCTTAACTAGCGCGGCAGATACGCAGTATTTT
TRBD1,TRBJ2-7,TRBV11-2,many,CASSPGTGLHEQYF,TGTGCCAGCAGCCCCGGGACAGGTCTCCACGAGCAGTACTTC
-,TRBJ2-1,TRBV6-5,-,CASSDSSYNEQFF,TGTGCCAGCAGTGACAGCTCCTACAATGAGCAGTTCTTC
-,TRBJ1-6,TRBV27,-,CTSSLSDSSFSSYNSPLHF,TGTACCAGCAGTTTATCCGACAGCTCTTTTAGCTCCTATAATTCACCCCTCCACTTT
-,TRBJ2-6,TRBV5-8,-,CASSSGTSLGANVLTF,TGTGCCAGCAGCTCAGGCACGAGCTTGGGGGCCAACGTCCTGACTTTC
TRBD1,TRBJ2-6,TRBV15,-,CATSTGQGGGSGANGLTF,TGTGCCACCAGCACAGGACAGGGGGGCGGTTCTGGGGCCAACGGCCTGACTTTC
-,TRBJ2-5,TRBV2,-,CASSESSAPRGTQYF,TGTGCCAGCAGCGAATCTTCAGCACCAAGGGGGACCCAGTACTTC
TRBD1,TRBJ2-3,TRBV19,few,CASSIGQGPDTQYF,TGTGCCAGTAGTATAGGACAGGGTCCAGATACGCAGTATTTT
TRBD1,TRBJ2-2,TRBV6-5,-,CASSLTGVNTGELFF,TGTGCCAGCAGTCTCACAGGGGTAAACACCGGGGAGCTGTTTTTT
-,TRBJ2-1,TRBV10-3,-,CAISDSYNEQFF,TGTGCCATCAGTGATTCGTACAATGAGCAGTTCTTC
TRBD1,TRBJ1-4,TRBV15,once,CATSRDRGFEKLFF,TGTGCCACCAGCAGGGACAGGGGCTTTGAAAAACTGTTTTTT
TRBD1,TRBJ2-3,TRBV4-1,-,CASSRGQPSTDTQYF,TGCGCCAGCAGCCGGGGACAGCCTAGCACAGATACGCAGTATTTT
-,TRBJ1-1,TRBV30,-,CAWTWDGTMNTEAFF,TGTGCCTGGACTTGGGACGGGACAATGAACACTGAAGCTTTCTTT
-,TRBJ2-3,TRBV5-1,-,CASAETDTQYF,TGCGCCAGCGCAGAAACAGATACGCAGTATTTT